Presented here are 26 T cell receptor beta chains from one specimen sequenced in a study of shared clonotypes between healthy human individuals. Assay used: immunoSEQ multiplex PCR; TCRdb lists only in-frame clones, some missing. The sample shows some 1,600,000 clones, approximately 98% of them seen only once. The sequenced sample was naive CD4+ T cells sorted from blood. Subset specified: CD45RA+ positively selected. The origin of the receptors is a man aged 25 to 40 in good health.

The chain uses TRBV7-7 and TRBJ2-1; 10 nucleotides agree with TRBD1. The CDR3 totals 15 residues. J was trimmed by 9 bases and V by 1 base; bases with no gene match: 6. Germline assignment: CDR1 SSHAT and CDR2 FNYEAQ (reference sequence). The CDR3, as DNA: TGTGCCAGCAGCTTAGATGGGACAGGGGTCGCTGAGCAGTTCTTC. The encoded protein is CASSLDGTGVAEQFF.

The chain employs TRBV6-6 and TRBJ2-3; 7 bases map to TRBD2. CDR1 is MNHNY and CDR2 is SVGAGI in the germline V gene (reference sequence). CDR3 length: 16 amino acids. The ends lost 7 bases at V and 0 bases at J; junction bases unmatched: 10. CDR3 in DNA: TGTGCCAGCACCGATTGGGGACTACTGAGCACAGATACGCAGTATTTT. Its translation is CASTDWGLLSTDTQYF.

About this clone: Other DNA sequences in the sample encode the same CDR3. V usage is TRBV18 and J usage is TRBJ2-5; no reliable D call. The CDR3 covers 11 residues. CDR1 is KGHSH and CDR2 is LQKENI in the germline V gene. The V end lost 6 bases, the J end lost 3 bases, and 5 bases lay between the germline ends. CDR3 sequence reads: CASSAKETQYF. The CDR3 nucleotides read TGTGCCAGCTCGGCTAAAGAGACCCAGTACTTC.

The CDR3 loop is CASSLGPGGSQETQYF. The CDR3 DNA reads TGCGCCAGCAGCTTGGGGCCAGGGGGGAGCCAAGAGACCCAGTACTTC. The rearrangement joins TRBV5-1 to TRBJ2-5; TRBD1 is a possible D gene (7 bases). This CDR3 comprises 16 residues. Germline V gives CDR1 SGHRS, CDR2 YFSETQ. V shed 0 bases and J shed 1 base, with 13 bases lying between them.

The CDR3 sequence is CASSVGPTGGRETQYF. Here the CDR3 DNA reads TGTGCCAGCAGCGTAGGCCCGACAGGGGGCCGCGAGACCCAGTACTTC. The V gene is TRBV9, the J gene TRBJ2-5; TRBD1 matches at 10 bases. Trimming at V came to 0 bases and at J to 5 bases, leaving 7 bases not matched to a gene. Germline values: CDR1 SGDLS, CDR2 YYNGEE. The CDR3 is 16 amino acids.

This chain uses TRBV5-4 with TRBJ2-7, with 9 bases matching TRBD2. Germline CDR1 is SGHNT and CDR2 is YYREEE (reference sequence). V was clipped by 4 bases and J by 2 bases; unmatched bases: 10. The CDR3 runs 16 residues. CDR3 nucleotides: TGTGCCAGCAGCGATAAGACTAGCGGAAGGGCCTACGAGCAGTACTTC. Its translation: CASSDKTSGRAYEQYF.

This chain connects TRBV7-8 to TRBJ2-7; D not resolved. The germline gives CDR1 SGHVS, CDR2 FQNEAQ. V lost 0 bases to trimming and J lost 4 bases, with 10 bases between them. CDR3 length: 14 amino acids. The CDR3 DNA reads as TGTGCCAGCAGCTTAGCTGACGAGAGGTACGAGCAGTACTTC. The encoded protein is CASSLADERYEQYF.

The DNA of the CDR3 is TGTGCCAGCACCCGGAGCTCTGGAAACACCATATATTTT. Encoded protein: CASTRSSGNTIYF. The V gene is TRBV6-5, the J gene TRBJ1-3; D is unclear. The CDR3 sequence is 13 residues long. Deletions cut 7 bases from V and 0 bases from J, with 7 bases between. The germline gives CDR1 MNHEY, CDR2 SVGAGI.

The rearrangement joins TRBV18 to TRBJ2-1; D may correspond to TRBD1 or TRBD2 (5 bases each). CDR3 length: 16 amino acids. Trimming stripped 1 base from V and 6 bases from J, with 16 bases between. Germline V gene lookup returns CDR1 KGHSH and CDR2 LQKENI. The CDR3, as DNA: TGTGCCAGCTCACCACTAAGACCCGGGGCCGGCAATGAGCAGTTCTTC. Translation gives CASSPLRPGAGNEQFF.

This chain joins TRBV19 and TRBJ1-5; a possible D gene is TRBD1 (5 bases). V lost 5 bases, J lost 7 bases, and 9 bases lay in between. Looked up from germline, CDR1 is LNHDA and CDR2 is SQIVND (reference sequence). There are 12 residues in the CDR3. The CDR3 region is CASSPWGQPQHF. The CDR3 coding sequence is TGTGCCAGTAGTCCGTGGGGGCAGCCCCAGCATTTT.

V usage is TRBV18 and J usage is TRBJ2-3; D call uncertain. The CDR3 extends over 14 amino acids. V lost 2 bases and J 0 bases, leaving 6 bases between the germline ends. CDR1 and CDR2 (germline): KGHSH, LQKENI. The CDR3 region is CASSPTTSTDTQYF. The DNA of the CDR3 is TGTGCCAGCTCACCAACGACTAGCACAGATACGCAGTATTTT.

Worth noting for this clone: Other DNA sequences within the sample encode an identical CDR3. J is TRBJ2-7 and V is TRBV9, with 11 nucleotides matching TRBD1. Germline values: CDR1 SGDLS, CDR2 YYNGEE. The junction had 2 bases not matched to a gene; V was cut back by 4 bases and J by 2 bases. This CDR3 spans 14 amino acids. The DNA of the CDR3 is TGTGCCAGCAGCCCGGGACAGGGGGCCTACGAGCAGTACTTC. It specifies CASSPGQGAYEQYF.

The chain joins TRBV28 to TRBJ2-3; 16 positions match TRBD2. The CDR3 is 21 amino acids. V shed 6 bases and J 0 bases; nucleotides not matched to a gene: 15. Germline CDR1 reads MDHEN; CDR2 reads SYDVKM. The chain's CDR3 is CASSPFPGLAGGPRSTDTQYF. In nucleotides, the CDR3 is TGTGCCAGCAGCCCTTTCCCGGGACTAGCGGGAGGGCCTCGTAGCACAGATACGCAGTATTTT.

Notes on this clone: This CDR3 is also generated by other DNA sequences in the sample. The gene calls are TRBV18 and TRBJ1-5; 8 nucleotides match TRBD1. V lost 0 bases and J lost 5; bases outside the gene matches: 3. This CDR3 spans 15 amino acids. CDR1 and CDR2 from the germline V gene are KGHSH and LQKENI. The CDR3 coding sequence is TGTGCCAGCTCACCACCGGGACAGGTCGATCAGCCCCAGCATTTT. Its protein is CASSPPGQVDQPQHF.

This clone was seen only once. CDR3 residues: CASSPQGNTQYF. CDR3 in DNA: TGTGCCAGCTCACCCCAGGGAAATACGCAGTATTTT. V usage is TRBV18 and J usage is TRBJ2-3; possible D gene TRBD1, 5 bases. The V gene's germline CDR1 is KGHSH and CDR2 LQKENI. Trimming took 3 bases from V and 7 from J, leaving 8 bases between them. The CDR3 has 12 amino acids.

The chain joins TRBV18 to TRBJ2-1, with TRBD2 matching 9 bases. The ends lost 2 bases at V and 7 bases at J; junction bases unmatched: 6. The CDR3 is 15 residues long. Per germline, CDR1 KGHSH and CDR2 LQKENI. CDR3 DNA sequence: TGTGCCAGCTCACCATTAGCGGGAGAGCTAAATGAGCAGTTCTTC. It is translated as CASSPLAGELNEQFF.

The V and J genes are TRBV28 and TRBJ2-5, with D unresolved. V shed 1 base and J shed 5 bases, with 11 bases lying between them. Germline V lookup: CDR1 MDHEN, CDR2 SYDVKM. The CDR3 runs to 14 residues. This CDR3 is CASSLLDGVETQYF. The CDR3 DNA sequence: TGTGCCAGCAGTTTATTAGATGGGGTGGAGACCCAGTACTTC.

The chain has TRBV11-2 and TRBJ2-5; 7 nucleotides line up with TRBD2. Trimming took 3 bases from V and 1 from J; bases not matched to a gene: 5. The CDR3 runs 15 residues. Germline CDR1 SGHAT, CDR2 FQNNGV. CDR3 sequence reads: CASSFGRLVQETQYF. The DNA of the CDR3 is TGTGCCAGCAGCTTCGGGAGGCTAGTCCAAGAGACCCAGTACTTC.

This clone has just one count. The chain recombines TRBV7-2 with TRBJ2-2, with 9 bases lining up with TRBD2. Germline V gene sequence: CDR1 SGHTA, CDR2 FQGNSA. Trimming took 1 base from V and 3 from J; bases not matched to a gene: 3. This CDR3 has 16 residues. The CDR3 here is CASSLGTSVYTGELFF. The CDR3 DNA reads TGTGCCAGCAGCTTAGGGACTAGCGTTTACACCGGGGAGCTGTTTTTT.

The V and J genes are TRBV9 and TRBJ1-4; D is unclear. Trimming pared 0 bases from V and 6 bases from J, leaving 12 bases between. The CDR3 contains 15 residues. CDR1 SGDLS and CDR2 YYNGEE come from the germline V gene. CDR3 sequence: CASSVGRWADEKLFF. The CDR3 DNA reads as TGTGCCAGCAGCGTAGGGCGTTGGGCAGATGAAAAACTGTTTTTT.

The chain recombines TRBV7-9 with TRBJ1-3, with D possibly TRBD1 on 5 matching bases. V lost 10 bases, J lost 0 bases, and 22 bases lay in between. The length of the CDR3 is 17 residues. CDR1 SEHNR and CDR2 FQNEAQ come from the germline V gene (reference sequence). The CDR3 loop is CATQTALTATSGNTIYF. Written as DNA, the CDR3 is TGTGCCACACAAACCGCTTTGACAGCGACCTCTGGAAACACCATATATTTT.

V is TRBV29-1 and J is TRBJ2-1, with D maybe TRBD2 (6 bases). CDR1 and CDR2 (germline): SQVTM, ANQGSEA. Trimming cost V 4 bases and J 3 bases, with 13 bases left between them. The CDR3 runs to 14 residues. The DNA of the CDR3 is TGCAGCGTTGTAGTTGCGGGAAGCTACAATGAGCAGTTCTTC. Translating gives CSVVVAGSYNEQFF.

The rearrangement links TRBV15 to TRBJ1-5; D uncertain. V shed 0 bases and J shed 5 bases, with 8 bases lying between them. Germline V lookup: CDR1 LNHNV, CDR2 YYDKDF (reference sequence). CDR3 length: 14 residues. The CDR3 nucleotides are TGTGCCACCAGCAGAGATCGGGGATATCAGCCCCAGCATTTT. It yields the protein CATSRDRGYQPQHF.

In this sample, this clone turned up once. The CDR3 sequence is CASGRTPARTENYGYTF. The CDR3, as DNA: TGTGCCAGCGGCCGAACCCCGGCCCGGACAGAGAACTATGGCTACACCTTC. This sequence joins TRBV5-4 and TRBJ1-2, with D maybe TRBD1 (6 bases). This CDR3 comprises 17 residues. Germline V CDR1 and CDR2: SGHNT, YYREEE (reference sequence). V lost 7 bases and J lost 2, with 24 bases in between.

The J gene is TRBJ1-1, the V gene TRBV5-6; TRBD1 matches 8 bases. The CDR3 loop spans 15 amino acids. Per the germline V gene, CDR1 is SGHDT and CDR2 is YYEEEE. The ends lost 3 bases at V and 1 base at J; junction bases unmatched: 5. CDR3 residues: CASSYRDRSNTEAFF. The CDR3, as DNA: TGTGCCAGCAGCTATCGGGACAGGTCGAACACTGAAGCTTTCTTT.

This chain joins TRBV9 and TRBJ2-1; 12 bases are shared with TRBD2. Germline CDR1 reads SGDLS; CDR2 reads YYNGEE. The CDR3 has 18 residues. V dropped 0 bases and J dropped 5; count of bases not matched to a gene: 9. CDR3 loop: CASSVVGLAGGPHNEQFF. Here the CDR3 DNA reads TGTGCCAGCAGCGTAGTTGGTCTAGCGGGAGGGCCGCACAATGAGCAGTTCTTC.